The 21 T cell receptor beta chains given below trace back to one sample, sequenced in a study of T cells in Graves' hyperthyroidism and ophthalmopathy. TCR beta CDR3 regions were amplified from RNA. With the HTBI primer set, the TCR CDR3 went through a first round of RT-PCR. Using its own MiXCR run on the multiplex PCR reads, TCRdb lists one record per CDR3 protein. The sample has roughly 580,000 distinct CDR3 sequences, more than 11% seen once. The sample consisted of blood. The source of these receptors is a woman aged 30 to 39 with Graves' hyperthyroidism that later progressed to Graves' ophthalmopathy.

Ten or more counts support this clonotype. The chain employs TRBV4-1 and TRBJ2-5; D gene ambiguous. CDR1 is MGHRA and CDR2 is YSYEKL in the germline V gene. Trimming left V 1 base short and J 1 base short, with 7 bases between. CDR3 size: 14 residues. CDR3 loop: CASSQGYTQETQYF. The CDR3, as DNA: TGCGCCAGCAGCCAAGGCTACACCCAAGAGACCCAGTACTTC.

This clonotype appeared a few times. CDR3 DNA: TGTGCCAGCAGTTTATATGGGTTTTCGGTCTCGGGGTCACCCCTCCACTTT. This gives the protein CASSLYGFSVSGSPLHF. This rearrangement joins TRBV12-3 or TRBV12-4 to TRBJ1-6; D call uncertain. Trimming took off 2 bases at V and 10 bases at J, with 21 bases between the two ends. This CDR3 contains 17 residues.

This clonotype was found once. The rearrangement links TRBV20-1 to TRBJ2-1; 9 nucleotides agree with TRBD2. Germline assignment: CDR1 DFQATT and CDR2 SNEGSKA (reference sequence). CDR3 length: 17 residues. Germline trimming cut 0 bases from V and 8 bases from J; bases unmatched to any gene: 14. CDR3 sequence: CSARDGVWREGPHEQFF. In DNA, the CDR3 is TGCAGTGCTAGAGATGGGGTGTGGCGGGAGGGCCCGCATGAGCAGTTCTTC.

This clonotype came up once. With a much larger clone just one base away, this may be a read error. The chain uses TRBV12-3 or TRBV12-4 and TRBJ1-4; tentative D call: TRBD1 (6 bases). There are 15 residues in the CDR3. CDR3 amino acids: CASSSSGHQSEKLLF. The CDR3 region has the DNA TGTGCCAGCAGTTCCTCGGGACACCAGAGTGAAAAACTGCTTTTT.

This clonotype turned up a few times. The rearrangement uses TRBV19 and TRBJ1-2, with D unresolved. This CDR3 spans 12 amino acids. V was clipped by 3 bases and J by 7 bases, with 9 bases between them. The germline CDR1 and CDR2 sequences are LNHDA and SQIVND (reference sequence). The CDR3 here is CASSMPGIGYTF. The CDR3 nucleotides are TGTGCCAGTAGTATGCCCGGAATTGGCTACACCTTC.

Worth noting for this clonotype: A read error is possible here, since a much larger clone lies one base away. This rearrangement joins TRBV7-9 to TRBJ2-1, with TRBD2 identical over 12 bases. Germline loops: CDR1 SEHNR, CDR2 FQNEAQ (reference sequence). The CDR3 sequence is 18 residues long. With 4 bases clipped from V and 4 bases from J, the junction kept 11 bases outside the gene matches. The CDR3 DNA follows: TGTGCCAGCAGCTCCTGGACTAGCGGGACTCCTGCTTACAATGAGCAGTTCTTC. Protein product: CASSSWTSGTPAYNEQFF.

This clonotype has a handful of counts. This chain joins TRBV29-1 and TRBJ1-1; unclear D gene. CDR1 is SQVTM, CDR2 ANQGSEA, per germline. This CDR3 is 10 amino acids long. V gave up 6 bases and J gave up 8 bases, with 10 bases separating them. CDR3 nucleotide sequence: TGCAGCGTACTCCGGGAAGAAGCTTTCTTT. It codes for CSVLREEAFF.

DNA of the CDR3: TGTGCCAGCAGCCAAGATGCAAGGCGGGGATCACCCCTCCACTTT. Translated: CASSQDARRGSPLHF. The gene calls are TRBV4-2 and TRBJ1-6; D uncertain. Germline lookup yields CDR1 LGHNA and CDR2 YNFKEQ. CDR3 length equals 15 residues. Trimming cost V 0 bases and J 10 bases, with 13 bases left between them.

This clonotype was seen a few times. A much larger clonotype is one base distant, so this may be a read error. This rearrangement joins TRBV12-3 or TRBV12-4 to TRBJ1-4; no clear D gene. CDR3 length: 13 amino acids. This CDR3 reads CASSQLANENLFF. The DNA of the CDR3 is TGTGCCAGCAGTCAGTTGGCTAATGAAAACCTGTTTTTT.

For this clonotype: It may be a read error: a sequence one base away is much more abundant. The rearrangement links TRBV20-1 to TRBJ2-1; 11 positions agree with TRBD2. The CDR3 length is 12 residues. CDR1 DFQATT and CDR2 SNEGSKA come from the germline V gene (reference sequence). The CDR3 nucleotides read TGCGGTGCTATAGCGGGAGGGGAAGGGCAGTTCTTC. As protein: CGAIAGGEGQFF.

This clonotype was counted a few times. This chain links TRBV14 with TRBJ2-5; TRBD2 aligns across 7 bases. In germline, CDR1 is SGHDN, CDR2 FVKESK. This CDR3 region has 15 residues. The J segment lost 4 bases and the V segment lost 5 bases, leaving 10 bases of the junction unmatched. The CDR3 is CASSGLDSPVETQYF. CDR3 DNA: TGTGCCAGCAGCGGACTAGACTCGCCTGTAGAGACCCAGTACTTC.

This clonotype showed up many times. CDR3 sequence: CASSPQKDQGDEKLFF. The CDR3 nucleotides are TGTGCCAGCAGCCCCCAAAAAGACCAAGGGGATGAAAAACTGTTTTTT. J is TRBJ1-4 and V is TRBV7-8, with D tentatively TRBD1 (5 bases). Trimming pared 5 bases from V and 6 bases from J, leaving 19 bases between. Germline CDR1 is SGHVS and CDR2 is FQNEAQ. The CDR3 is made up of 16 amino acids.

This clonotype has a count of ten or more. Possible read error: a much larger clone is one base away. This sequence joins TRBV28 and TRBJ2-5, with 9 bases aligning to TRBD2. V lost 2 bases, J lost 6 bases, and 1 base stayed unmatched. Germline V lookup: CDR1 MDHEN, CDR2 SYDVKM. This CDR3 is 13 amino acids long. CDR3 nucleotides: TGTGCCAGCAGTTTAGCGGGAGGGAAGACCCAGTACTTC. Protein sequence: CASSLAGGKTQYF.

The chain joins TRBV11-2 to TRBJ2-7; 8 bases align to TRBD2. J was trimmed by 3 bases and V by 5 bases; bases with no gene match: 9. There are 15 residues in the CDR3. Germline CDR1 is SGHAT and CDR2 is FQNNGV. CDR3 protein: CASSPSSGTLYEQYF. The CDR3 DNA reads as TGTGCCAGCAGCCCGAGTAGCGGGACCCTCTACGAGCAGTACTTC.

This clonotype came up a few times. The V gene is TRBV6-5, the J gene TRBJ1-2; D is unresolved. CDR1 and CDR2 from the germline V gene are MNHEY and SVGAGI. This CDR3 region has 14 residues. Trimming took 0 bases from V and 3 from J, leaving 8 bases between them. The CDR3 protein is CASSYSAEYYGYTF. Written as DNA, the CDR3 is TGTGCCAGCAGTTACTCGGCAGAGTACTATGGCTACACCTTC.

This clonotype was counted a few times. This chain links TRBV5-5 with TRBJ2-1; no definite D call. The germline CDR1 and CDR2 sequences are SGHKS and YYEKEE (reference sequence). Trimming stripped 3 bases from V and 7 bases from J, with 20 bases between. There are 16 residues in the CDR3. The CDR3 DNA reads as TGTGCCAGCAGCTCAGACCTAACCCCTTCCAGAAATGAGCAGTTCTTC. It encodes CASSSDLTPSRNEQFF.

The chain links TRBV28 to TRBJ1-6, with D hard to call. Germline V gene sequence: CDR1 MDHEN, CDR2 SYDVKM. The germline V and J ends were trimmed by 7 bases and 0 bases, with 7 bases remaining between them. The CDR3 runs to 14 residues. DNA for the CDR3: TGTGCCAGCAAGAAGAGCTCCTATAATTCACCCCTCCACTTT. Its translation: CASKKSSYNSPLHF.

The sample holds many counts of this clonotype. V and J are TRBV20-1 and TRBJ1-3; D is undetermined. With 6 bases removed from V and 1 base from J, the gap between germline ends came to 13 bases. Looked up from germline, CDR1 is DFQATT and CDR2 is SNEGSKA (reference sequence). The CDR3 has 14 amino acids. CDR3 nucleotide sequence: TGCAGTGCCCAACGCGATGGATCTGGAAACACCATATATTTT. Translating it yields CSAQRDGSGNTIYF.

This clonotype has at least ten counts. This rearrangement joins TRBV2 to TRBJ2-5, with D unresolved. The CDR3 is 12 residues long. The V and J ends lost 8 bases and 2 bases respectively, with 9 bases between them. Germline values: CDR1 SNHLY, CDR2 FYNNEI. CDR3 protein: CASRYWQETQYF. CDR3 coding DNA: TGTGCCAGCCGCTATTGGCAAGAGACCCAGTACTTC.

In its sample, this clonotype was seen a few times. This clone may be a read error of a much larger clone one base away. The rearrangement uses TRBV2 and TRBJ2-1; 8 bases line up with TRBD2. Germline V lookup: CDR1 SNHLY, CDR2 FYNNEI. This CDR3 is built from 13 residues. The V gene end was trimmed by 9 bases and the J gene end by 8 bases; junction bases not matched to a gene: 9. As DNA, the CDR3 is TGTGCCAGAACTAGCGGCTACCACGATGAGCAGTTCTTC. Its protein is CARTSGYHDEQFF.

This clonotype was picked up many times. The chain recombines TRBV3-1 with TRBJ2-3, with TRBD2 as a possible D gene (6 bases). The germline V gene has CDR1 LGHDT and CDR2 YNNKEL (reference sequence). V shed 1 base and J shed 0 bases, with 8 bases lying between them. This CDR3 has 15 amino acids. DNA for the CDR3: TGTGCCAGCAGCCAAGCCGGGACTAGCACAGATACGCAGTATTTT. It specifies CASSQAGTSTDTQYF.